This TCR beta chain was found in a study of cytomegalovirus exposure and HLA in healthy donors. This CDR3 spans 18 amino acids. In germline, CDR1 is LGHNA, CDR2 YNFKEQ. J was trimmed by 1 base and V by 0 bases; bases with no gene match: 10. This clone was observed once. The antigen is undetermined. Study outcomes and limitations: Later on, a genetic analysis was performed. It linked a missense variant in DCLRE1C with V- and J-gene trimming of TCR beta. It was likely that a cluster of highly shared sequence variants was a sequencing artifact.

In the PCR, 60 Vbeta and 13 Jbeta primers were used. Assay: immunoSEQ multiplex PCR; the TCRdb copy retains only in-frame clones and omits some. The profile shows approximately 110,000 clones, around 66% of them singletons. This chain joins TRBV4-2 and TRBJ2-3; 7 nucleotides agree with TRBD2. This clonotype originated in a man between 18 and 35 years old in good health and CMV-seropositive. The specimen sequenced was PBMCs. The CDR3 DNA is TGTGCCAGCAGCCAAGAGACCCTGACTAGCATTGGCACAGATACGCAGTATTTT. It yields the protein CASSQETLTSIGTDTQYF.